These 27 T cell receptor beta chains were all obtained from the same sample, sequenced in a study of early T cells in non-severe SARS-CoV-2 infection. One entry per CDR3 protein results from TCRdb running MiXCR on the 5' RACE reads. The profile shows approximately 77,000 distinct CDR3 sequences, more than 10% of them singletons. Sequencing used whole blood. The receptors here all came from an adult who was a healthcare worker with PCR-confirmed SARS-CoV-2 infection or an uninfected control (not recorded which).

The V and J genes are TRBV21-1 and TRBJ2-7; the table calls TRBD1, which could not be checked here. TRBV21-1 is deemed a pseudogene. CDR3 length: 19 residues. The CDR3 is CASSKPPQTTGSGAYEQYF. In DNA form, the CDR3 reads TGTGCCAGCAGCAAACCCCCTCAGACTACAGGGAGCGGTGCCTACGAGCAGTACTTC.

The rearrangement uses TRBV3-1 and TRBJ2-5; possible D gene TRBD1, 5 bases. Trimming cost V 5 bases and J 2 bases, with 12 bases left between them. Germline V CDR1 and CDR2: LGHDT, YNNKEL (reference sequence). The CDR3 has 14 residues. CDR3 DNA sequence: TGTGCCAGCAGCGCTCGCAGGACACAAGAGACCCAGTACTTC. Encoded protein: CASSARRTQETQYF.

This clonotype was detected a few times. The chain uses TRBV20-1 and TRBJ1-2; 7 bases match TRBD1. The CDR3 covers 14 residues. The V segment lost 5 bases and the J segment 7 bases; nucleotides outside the gene matches: 13. Germline CDR1 reads DFQATT; CDR2 reads SNEGSKA (reference sequence). The CDR3 loop is CSAGRQGGGGGYTF. The CDR3 nucleotides read TGCAGTGCTGGAAGACAGGGAGGAGGCGGTGGCTACACCTTC.

This clonotype was observed at least ten times. V usage is TRBV11-2 and J usage is TRBJ2-1; 10 nucleotides match TRBD1. CDR1 SGHAT and CDR2 FQNNGV come from the germline V gene. The trim removed 4 bases at V and 9 bases at J, leaving 9 bases unmatched. The CDR3 sequence is 15 residues long. The DNA of the CDR3 is TGTGCCAGCAGCTCGGCCGGGACAGGGGCCCCTGAGCAGTTCTTC. Translation: CASSSAGTGAPEQFF.

There are a few counts of this clonotype. This sequence joins TRBV15 and TRBJ2-7; 8 nucleotides match TRBD2. The V segment lost 3 bases and the J segment 5 bases; nucleotides outside the gene matches: 12. CDR1 LNHNV and CDR2 YYDKDF come from the germline V gene (reference sequence). CDR3 length equals 16 residues. CDR3 in amino acids: CATSRDVTSGGHEQYF. CDR3 in DNA: TGTGCCACCAGCAGGGACGTAACTAGCGGAGGCCACGAGCAGTACTTC.

The chain joins TRBV5-1 to TRBJ2-5; D perhaps matches TRBD1 (6 bases). Germline V gives CDR1 SGHRS, CDR2 YFSETQ. CDR3 length: 15 amino acids. The germline V and J ends were trimmed by 2 bases and 3 bases, with 14 bases remaining between them. The CDR3 is CASSFSGVREETQYF. In DNA form, the CDR3 reads TGCGCCAGCAGCTTCTCAGGGGTGAGGGAAGAGACCCAGTACTTC.

The chain recombines TRBV30 with TRBJ2-3; TRBD2 might be the D (5 bases). V shed 3 bases and J shed 4 bases, with 14 bases lying between them. In germline, CDR1 is GTSNPN, CDR2 SVGIG (reference sequence). The CDR3 extends over 14 amino acids. CDR3 sequence reads: CAWSEGRVADTQYF. The CDR3, as DNA: TGTGCCTGGAGCGAGGGCCGTGTCGCAGATACGCAGTATTTT.

This rearrangement joins TRBV11-2 to TRBJ2-1, with TRBD2 matching over 11 bases. The CDR3 loop spans 15 amino acids. The germline CDR1 and CDR2 sequences are SGHAT and FQNNGV. J was trimmed by 10 bases and V by 5 bases; bases with no gene match: 10. The CDR3 sequence: CASSVSGRAAGEQFF. CDR3 bases: TGTGCCAGCAGCGTTAGCGGGAGGGCCGCCGGGGAGCAGTTCTTC.

This chain links TRBV3-1 with TRBJ1-6; D might be TRBD1 (5 bases). CDR3 length: 13 amino acids. The germline gives CDR1 LGHDT, CDR2 YNNKEL (reference sequence). Trimming stripped 11 bases from V and 8 bases from J, with 16 bases between. The CDR3 loop reads CACGEQVDSPLHF. DNA of the CDR3: TGTGCCTGCGGCGAACAGGTTGATTCACCCCTCCACTTT.

Only a few counts were recorded for this clonotype. The chain is built from TRBV28 and TRBJ1-1, with unresolved D. The CDR3 runs 12 residues. Deletions cut 4 bases from V and 6 bases from J, with 9 bases between. The germline V gene has CDR1 MDHEN and CDR2 SYDVKM. The CDR3 loop is CASSSWTPEAFF. DNA for the CDR3: TGTGCCAGCAGTTCCTGGACCCCTGAAGCTTTCTTT.

This clonotype has a count of ten or more. The rearrangement joins TRBV20-1 to TRBJ2-3; 9 bases fit TRBD2. Trimming cost V 0 bases and J 1 base; bases outside gene matches: 5. The CDR3 contains 16 residues. Germline V lookup: CDR1 DFQATT, CDR2 SNEGSKA (reference sequence). The chain's CDR3 is CSARDRRLAGTDTQYF. As DNA, the CDR3 is TGCAGTGCTAGAGATCGTCGACTAGCGGGCACAGATACGCAGTATTTT.

This clonotype was picked up many times. The chain combines TRBV5-6 with TRBJ2-1; 7 positions match TRBD2. Unmatched junction bases numbered 13, after V lost 0 bases and J lost 4 bases. This CDR3 region has 18 residues. Germline V lookup: CDR1 SGHDT, CDR2 YYEEEE. CDR3 sequence: CASSLGRWPSGKYNEQFF. Here the CDR3 DNA reads TGTGCCAGCAGCTTGGGGCGGTGGCCTAGCGGAAAATACAATGAGCAGTTCTTC.

This clonotype was seen only a few times. The gene calls are TRBV24-1 and TRBJ2-3; D unclear. The CDR3 sequence is 12 residues long. CDR1 and CDR2 from the germline V gene are KGHDR and SFDVKD. Trimming cost V 7 bases and J 6 bases, with 10 bases left between them. For the CDR3, the DNA is TGTGCCACCAGAGGAGATGGGGATACGCAGTATTTT. Its translation: CATRGDGDTQYF.

Comments on this clonotype: At one end the junction does not follow the germline gene, possibly because of a read error. The chain employs TRBV3-1 and TRBJ2-3; 10 bases line up with TRBD2. Germline CDR1 LGHDT, CDR2 YNNKEL (reference sequence). CDR3 length: 18 residues. The CDR3 nucleotides are TGTGTCAGCAGCCAAGAATGGTTAGCGGGAGGTACCGCAGATACGCAGTATTTT. This gives the protein CVSSQEWLAGGTADTQYF.

In its sample, this clonotype was seen a few times. This sequence joins TRBV11-3 and TRBJ2-2; TRBD2 matches at 10 bases. Unmatched junction bases numbered 5, after V lost 2 bases and J lost 8 bases. Germline CDR1 is SGHNT and CDR2 is YENEEA. The CDR3 has 15 amino acids. As DNA, the CDR3 is TGTGCCAGCAGCTTACTAGCGGGAGATGCTGGGGAGCTGTTTTTT. This translates into CASSLLAGDAGELFF.

This clonotype was picked up many times. V gene TRBV5-4 combines with J gene TRBJ2-3; 8 bases agree with TRBD2. V dropped 4 bases and J dropped 3; count of bases not matched to a gene: 10. Germline CDR1 and CDR2: SGHNT and YYREEE (reference sequence). The CDR3 covers 16 residues. CDR3 nucleotide sequence: TGTGCCAGCAGCGCAGGGGTAGCGGGAACGACAGATACGCAGTATTTT. Its translation is CASSAGVAGTTDTQYF.

This clonotype has a handful of counts. The V gene is TRBV7-3, the J gene TRBJ2-5; 10 bases line up with TRBD2. CDR3 length: 15 amino acids. Trimming removed 4 bases from V and 5 bases from J; junction bases left unmatched: 7. The V gene's germline CDR1 is SGHTA and CDR2 FQGTGA. In DNA form, the CDR3 reads TGTGCCAGCAGCTCTACCGGGACTAGCGAGGAGACCCAGTACTTC. Translated, it gives CASSSTGTSEETQYF.

V usage is TRBV19 and J usage is TRBJ2-7; D is tentatively TRBD1 or TRBD2 (5 bases each). The CDR3 is made up of 15 amino acids. Germline lookup yields CDR1 LNHDA and CDR2 SQIVND (reference sequence). Trimming left V 4 bases short and J 0 bases short, with 13 bases between. CDR3 sequence: CASSTGTGGSYEQYF. Written as DNA, the CDR3 is TGTGCCAGTAGTACCGGGACGGGCGGCTCCTACGAGCAGTACTTC.

The sample holds many counts of this clonotype. This rearrangement joins TRBV5-1 to TRBJ2-3; TRBD2 aligns across 13 bases. Trimming cost V 3 bases and J 3 bases; bases outside gene matches: 13. Germline V gene sequence: CDR1 SGHRS, CDR2 YFSETQ. The CDR3 contains 19 residues. CDR3 bases: TGCGCCAGCAGCTCCATACCGACTAGCGGGAGGACCCGAACAGATACGCAGTATTTT. This sequence encodes CASSSIPTSGRTRTDTQYF.

In this sample, this clonotype turned up a few times. The genes are TRBV27 and TRBJ2-1; D possibly matches TRBD1 or TRBD2 (5 bases each). The CDR3 spans 16 residues. The germline V gene has CDR1 MNHEY and CDR2 SMNVEV (reference sequence). Trimming stripped 8 bases from V and 0 bases from J, with 17 bases between. This chain's CDR3 is CASGDAAQSSYNEQFF. CDR3 DNA: TGTGCCAGCGGGGACGCGGCCCAGAGCTCCTACAATGAGCAGTTCTTC.

The rearrangement uses TRBV9 and TRBJ2-3, with TRBD2 matching 11 bases. V lost 0 bases, J lost 5 bases, and 11 bases stayed unmatched. The CDR3 has 18 residues. Germline V gives CDR1 SGDLS, CDR2 YYNGEE. This CDR3 reads CASSVAGVAGGPGDTQYF. The CDR3 bases are TGTGCCAGCAGCGTAGCAGGGGTAGCGGGAGGGCCAGGAGATACGCAGTATTTT. The variable domain in full, with the rest retrieved from reference TRBV9 and TRBJ2-3, is DSGVTQTPKHLITATGQRVTLRCSPRSGDLSVYWYQQSLDQGLQFLIQYYNGEERAKGNILERFSAQQFPDLHSELNLSSLELGDSALYFCASSVAGVAGGPGDTQYFGPGTRLTVL.

CDR3 protein: CSTGQFQETQYF. In nucleotides, the CDR3 is TGCAGCACTGGACAGTTCCAAGAGACCCAGTACTTC. This chain connects TRBV29-1 to TRBJ2-5; D is possibly TRBD1 (6 bases). Germline V CDR1 and CDR2: SQVTM, ANQGSEA. This CDR3 is built from 12 residues. Trimming left V 8 bases short and J 1 base short, with 11 bases between.

This clonotype was found a few times. This chain joins TRBV6-5 and TRBJ1-1, with TRBD1 as a possible D gene (6 bases). The CDR3 sequence is 11 residues long. V lost 2 bases and J lost 9, with 7 bases in between. Germline-derived CDR1 and CDR2 are MNHEY and SVGAGI. The CDR3 coding sequence is TGTGCCAGCAGTTACGGGGGGCAAGCTTTCTTT. Protein: CASSYGGQAFF.

This clonotype was counted at least ten times. The chain combines TRBV28 with TRBJ2-1; a weak D match, TRBD2 (5 bases). The CDR3 runs to 14 residues. V was cut by 5 bases and J by 4 bases, with 12 bases left in between. The germline CDR1 and CDR2 sequences are MDHEN and SYDVKM. In DNA, the CDR3 is TGTGCCAGCAGTCCCCCTGGAGGATACAATGAGCAGTTCTTC. It is translated as CASSPPGGYNEQFF.

This clonotype was recorded a few times. The chain uses TRBV6-5 and TRBJ2-1; TRBD2 matches 7 bases. CDR3 length: 15 residues. In germline, CDR1 is MNHEY, CDR2 SVGAGI. Trimming took 2 bases from V and 4 from J; bases not matched to a gene: 5. The CDR3: CASSYGAGAYNEQFF. As DNA, the CDR3 is TGTGCCAGCAGTTACGGGGCGGGAGCGTACAATGAGCAGTTCTTC.

The chain carries TRBV7-9 and TRBJ2-7; D unresolved. CDR1 SEHNR and CDR2 FQNEAQ come from the germline V gene (reference sequence). The CDR3 has 16 residues. The V end lost 1 base, the J end lost 11 bases, and 24 bases lay between the germline ends. The chain's CDR3 is CASSLGPAPTPDEEYF. CDR3 coding DNA: TGTGCCAGCAGCTTAGGGCCGGCCCCAACACCGGATGAGGAGTACTTC.

This chain uses TRBV29-1 with TRBJ1-4; D remains ambiguous. Germline CDR1 and CDR2: SQVTM and ANQGSEA. The V end was cut by 6 bases, the J end by 8 bases, with 7 bases between. This CDR3 contains 10 residues. This CDR3 reads CSVVGEKLFF. CDR3 nucleotides: TGCAGCGTGGTAGGGGAAAAACTGTTTTTT.